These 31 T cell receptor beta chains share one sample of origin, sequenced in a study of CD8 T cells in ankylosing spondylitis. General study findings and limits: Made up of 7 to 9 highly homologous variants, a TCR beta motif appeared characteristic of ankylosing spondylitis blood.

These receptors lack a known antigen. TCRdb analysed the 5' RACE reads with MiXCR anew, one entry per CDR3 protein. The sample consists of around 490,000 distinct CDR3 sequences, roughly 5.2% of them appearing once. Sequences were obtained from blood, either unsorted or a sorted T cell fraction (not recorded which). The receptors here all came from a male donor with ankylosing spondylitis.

CDR3 sequence: CASSIGGTGYEQYF. For the CDR3, the DNA is TGTGCCAGCAGCATCGGGGGGACCGGGTACGAGCAGTACTTC. J is TRBJ2-7 and V is TRBV11-2; 7 nucleotides match TRBD2. Unmatched junction bases numbered 8, after V lost 5 bases and J lost 4 bases. The germline V gene has CDR1 SGHAT and CDR2 FQNNGV. The CDR3 covers 14 residues.

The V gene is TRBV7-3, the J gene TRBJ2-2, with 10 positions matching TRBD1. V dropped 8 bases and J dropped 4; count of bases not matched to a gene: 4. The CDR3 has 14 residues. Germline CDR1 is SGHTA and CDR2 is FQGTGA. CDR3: CASGRQGATGELFF. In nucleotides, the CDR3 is TGTGCCAGCGGAAGACAGGGGGCCACCGGGGAGCTGTTTTTT.

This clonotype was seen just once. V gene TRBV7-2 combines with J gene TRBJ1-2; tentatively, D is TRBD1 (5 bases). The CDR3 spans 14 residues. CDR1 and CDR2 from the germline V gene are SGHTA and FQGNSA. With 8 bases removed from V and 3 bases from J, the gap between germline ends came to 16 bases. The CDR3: CASLRRRGDYGYTF. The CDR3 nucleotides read TGTGCCAGCCTCCGAAGAAGGGGCGACTATGGCTACACCTTC.

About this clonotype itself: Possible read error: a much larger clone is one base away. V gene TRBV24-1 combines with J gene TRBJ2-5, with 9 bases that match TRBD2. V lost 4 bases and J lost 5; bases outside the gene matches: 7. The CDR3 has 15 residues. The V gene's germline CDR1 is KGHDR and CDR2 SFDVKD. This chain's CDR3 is CATSEGGRASETQYF. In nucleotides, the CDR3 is TGTGCCACCAGTGAAGGCGGGAGGGCCTCTGAGACCCAGTACTTC.

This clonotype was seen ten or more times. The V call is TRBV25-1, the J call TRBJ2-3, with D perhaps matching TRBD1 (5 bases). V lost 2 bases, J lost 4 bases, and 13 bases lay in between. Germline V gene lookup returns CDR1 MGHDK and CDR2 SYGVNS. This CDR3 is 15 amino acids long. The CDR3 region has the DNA TGTGCCAGCAGTGAACTAGGGAAAGGGGCAGATACGCAGTATTTT. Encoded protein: CASSELGKGADTQYF.

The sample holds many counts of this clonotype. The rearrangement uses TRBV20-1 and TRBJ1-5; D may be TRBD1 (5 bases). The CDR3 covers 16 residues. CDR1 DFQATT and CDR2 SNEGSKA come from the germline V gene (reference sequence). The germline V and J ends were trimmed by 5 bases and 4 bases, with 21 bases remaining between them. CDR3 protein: CSAQLGGRGPNQPQHF. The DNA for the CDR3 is TGCAGTGCTCAACTCGGGGGGAGAGGGCCTAATCAGCCCCAGCATTTT.

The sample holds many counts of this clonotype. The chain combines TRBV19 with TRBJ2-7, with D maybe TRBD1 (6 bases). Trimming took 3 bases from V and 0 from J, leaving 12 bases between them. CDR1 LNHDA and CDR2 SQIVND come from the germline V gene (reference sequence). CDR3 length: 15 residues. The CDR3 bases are TGTGCCAGTAGTATTCCGGGCAGGGGCTCCTACGAGCAGTACTTC. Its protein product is CASSIPGRGSYEQYF.

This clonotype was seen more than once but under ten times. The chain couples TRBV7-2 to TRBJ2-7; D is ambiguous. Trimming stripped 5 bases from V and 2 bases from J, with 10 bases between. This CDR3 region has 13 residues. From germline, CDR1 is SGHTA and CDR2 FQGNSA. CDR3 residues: CASSRPGAYEQYF. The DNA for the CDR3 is TGTGCCAGCAGCCGTCCAGGAGCCTACGAGCAGTACTTC.

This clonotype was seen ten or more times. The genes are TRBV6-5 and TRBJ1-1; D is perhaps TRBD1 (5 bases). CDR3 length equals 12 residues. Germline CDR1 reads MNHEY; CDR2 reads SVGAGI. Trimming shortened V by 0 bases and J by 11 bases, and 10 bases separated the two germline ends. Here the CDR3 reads CASSYSTGDAFF. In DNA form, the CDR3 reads TGTGCCAGCAGTTACTCGACCGGGGACGCTTTCTTT.

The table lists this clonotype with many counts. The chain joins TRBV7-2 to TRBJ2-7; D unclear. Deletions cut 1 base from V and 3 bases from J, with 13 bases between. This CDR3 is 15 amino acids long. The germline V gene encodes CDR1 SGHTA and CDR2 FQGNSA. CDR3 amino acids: CASSLELGGHYEQYF. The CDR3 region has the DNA TGTGCCAGCAGCTTAGAGCTTGGCGGCCACTACGAGCAGTACTTC.

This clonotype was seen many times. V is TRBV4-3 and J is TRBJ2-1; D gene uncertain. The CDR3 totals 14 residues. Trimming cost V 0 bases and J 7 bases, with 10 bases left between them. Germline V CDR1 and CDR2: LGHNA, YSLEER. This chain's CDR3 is CASSQEDYRNEQFF. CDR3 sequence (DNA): TGCGCCAGCAGCCAAGAAGATTACCGGAATGAGCAGTTCTTC.

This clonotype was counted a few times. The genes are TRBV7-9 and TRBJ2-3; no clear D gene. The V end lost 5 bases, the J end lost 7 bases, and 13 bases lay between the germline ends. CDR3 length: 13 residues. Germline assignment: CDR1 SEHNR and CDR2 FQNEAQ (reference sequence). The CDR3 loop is CASSTKPTYTQYF. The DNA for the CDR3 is TGTGCCAGCAGCACCAAACCCACCTATACGCAGTATTTT.

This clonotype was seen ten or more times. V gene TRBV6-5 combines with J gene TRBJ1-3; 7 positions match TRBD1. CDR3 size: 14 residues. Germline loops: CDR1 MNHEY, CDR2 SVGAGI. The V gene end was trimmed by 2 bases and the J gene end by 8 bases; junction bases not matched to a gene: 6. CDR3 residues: CASSYVTGMDTIYF. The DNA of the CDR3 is TGTGCCAGCAGTTACGTGACAGGGATGGACACCATATATTTT.

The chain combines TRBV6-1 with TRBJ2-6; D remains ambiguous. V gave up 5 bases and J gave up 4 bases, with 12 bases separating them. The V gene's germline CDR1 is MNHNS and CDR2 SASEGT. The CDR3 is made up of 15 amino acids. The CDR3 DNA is TGTGCCAGCAGTACCACGGATTGGGGGGCCAACGTCCTGACTTTC. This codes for CASSTTDWGANVLTF.

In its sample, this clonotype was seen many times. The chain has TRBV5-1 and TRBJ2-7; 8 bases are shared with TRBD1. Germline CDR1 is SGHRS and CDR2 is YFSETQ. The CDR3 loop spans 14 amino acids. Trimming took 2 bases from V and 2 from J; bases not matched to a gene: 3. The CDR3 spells CASSFTTGAYEQYF. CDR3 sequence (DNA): TGCGCCAGCAGCTTCACGACAGGGGCCTACGAGCAGTACTTC.

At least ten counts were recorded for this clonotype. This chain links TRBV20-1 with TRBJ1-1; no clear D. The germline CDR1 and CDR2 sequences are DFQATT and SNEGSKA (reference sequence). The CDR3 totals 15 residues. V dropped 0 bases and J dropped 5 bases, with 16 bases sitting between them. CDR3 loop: CSARDVVEGWTEAFF. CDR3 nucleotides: TGCAGTGCTAGAGATGTGGTGGAGGGATGGACTGAAGCTTTCTTT.

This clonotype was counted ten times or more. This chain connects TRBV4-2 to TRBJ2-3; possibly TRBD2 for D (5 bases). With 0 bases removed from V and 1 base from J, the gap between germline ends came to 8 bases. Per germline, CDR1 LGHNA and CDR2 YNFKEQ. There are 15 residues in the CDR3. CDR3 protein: CASSQDQAGTDTQYF. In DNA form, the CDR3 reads TGTGCCAGCAGCCAAGACCAAGCGGGCACAGATACGCAGTATTTT.

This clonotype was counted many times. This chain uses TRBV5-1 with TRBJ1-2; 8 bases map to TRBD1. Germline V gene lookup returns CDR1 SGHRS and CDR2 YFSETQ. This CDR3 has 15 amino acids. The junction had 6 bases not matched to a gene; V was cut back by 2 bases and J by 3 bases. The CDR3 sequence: CASSFQGADDYGYTF. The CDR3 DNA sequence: TGCGCCAGCAGCTTTCAGGGGGCGGATGACTATGGCTACACCTTC. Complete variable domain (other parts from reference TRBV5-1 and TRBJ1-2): KAGVTQTPRYLIKTRGQQVTLSCSPISGHRSVSWYQQTPGQGLQFLFEYFSETQRNKGNFPGRFSGRQFSNSRSEMNVSTLELGDSALYLCASSFQGADDYGYTFGSGTRLTVV.

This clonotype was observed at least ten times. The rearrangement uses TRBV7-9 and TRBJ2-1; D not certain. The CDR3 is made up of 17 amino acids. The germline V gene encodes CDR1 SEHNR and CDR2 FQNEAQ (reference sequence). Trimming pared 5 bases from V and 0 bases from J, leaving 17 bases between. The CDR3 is CASSTVGWNSSYNEQFF. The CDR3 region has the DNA TGTGCCAGCAGCACAGTAGGGTGGAATAGCTCCTACAATGAGCAGTTCTTC.

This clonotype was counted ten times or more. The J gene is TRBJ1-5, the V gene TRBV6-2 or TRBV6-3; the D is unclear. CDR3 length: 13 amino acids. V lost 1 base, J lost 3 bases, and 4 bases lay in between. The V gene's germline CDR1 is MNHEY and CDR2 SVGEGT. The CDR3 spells CASSYWDNQPQHF. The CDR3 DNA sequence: TGTGCCAGCAGTTACTGGGACAATCAGCCCCAGCATTTT.

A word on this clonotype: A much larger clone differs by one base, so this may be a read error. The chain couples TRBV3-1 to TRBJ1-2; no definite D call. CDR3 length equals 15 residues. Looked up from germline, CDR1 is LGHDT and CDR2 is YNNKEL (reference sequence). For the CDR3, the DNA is TGTGTCAGCAGCCAAGATCTGCGGGATTGGAATGGCTACACCTTC. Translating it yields CVSSQDLRDWNGYTF.

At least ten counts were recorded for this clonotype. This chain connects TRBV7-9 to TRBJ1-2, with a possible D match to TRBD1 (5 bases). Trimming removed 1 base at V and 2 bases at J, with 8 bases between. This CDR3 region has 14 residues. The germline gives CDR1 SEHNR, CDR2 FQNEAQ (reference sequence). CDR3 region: CASSLGKGNYGYTF. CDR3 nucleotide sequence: TGTGCCAGCAGCTTAGGGAAGGGGAACTATGGCTACACCTTC.

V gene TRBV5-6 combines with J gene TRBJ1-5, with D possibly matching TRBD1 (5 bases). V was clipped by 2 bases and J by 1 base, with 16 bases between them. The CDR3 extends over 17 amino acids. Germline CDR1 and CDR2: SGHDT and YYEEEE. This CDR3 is CASSLGGAPWSNQPQHF. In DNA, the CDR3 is TGTGCCAGCAGCTTAGGCGGGGCGCCCTGGAGCAATCAGCCCCAGCATTTT.

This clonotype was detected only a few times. CDR3 protein: CASSLASGRNEQFF. The DNA for the CDR3 is TGCGCCAGCAGCCTGGCTAGCGGGAGGAATGAGCAGTTCTTC. The rearrangement links TRBV4-1 to TRBJ2-1, with 11 positions matching TRBD2. Trimming took 4 bases from V and 7 from J; bases not matched to a gene: 3. Germline V gives CDR1 MGHRA, CDR2 YSYEKL. This CDR3 has 14 residues.

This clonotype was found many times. CDR3 sequence (DNA): TGTGCCAGCAGTTGGGCGGTGAACATAGGCCATAGCAATCAGCCCCAGCATTTT. Protein: CASSWAVNIGHSNQPQHF. The chain couples TRBV12-3 or TRBV12-4 to TRBJ1-5; D remains unclear. There are 18 residues in the CDR3. The ends were cut back, 4 bases at V and 0 bases at J, with 19 bases in the middle.

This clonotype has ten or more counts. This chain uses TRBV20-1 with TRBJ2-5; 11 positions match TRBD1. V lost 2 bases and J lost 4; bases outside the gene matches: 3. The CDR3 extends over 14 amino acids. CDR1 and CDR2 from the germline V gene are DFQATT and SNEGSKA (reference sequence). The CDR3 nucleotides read TGCAGTGCTAGAAGGACAGGGGGCGGAGAGACCCAGTACTTC. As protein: CSARRTGGGETQYF.

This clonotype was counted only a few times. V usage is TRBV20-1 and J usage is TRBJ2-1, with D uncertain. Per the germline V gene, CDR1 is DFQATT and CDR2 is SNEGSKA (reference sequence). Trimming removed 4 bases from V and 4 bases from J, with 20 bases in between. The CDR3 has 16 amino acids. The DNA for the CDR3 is TGCAGTGCTACCCCTTGGGGTACGACAAATTACAATGAGCAGTTCTTC. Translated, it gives CSATPWGTTNYNEQFF.

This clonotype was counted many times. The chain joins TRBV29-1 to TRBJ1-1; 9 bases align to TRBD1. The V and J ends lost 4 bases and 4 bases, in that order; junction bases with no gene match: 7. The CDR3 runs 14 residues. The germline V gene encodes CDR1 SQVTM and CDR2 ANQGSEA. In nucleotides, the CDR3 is TGCAGCGTTGCAACAGGGGGCATAATCACTGAAGCTTTCTTT. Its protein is CSVATGGIITEAFF.

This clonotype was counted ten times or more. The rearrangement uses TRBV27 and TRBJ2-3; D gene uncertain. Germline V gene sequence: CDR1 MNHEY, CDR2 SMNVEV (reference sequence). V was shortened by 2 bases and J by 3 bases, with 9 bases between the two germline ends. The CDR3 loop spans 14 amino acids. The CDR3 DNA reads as TGTGCCAGCAGTTTAAACTCCTTTACAGATACGCAGTATTTT. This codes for CASSLNSFTDTQYF.

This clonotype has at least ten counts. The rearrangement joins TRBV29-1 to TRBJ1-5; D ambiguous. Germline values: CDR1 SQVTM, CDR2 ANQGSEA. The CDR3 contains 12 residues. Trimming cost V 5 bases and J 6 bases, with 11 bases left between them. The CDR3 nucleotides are TGCAGCGTTTCTGTAGGCGGTCAGCCCCAGCATTTT. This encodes CSVSVGGQPQHF. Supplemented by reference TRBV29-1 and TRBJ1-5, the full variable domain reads SAVISQKPSRDICQRGTSLTIQCQVDSQVTMMFWYRQQPGQSLTLIATANQGSEATYESGFVIDKFPISRPNLTFSTLTVSNMSPEDSSIYLCSVSVGGQPQHFGDGTRLSIL.

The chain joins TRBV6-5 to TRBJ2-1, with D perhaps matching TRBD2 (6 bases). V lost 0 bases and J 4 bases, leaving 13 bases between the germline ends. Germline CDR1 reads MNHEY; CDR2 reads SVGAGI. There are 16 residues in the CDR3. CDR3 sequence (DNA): TGTGCCAGCAGTTACTCCGTCCCCAGCGGGTACAATGAGCAGTTCTTC. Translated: CASSYSVPSGYNEQFF.